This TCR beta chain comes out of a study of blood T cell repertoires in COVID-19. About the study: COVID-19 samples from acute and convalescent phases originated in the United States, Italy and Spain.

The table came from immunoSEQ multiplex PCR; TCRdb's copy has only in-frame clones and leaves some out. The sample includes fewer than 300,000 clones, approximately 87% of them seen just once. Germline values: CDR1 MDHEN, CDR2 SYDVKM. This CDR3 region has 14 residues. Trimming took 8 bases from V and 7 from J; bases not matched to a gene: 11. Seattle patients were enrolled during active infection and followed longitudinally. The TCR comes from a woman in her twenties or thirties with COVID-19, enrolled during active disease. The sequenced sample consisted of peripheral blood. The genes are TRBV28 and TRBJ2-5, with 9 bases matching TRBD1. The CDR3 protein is CASCHGTGWATQYF. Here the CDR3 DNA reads TGTGCCAGCTGCCATGGGACAGGGTGGGCGACCCAGTACTTC.